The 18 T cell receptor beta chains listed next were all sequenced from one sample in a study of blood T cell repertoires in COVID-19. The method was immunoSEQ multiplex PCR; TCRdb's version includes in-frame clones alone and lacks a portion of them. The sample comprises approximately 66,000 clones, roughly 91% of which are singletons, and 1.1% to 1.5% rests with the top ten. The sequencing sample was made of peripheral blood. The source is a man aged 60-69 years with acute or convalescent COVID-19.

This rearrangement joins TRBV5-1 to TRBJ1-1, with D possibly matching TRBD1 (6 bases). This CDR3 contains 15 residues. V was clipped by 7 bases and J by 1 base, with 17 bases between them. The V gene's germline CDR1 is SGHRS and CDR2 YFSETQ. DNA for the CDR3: TGCGCCAGCCGAGTGGCAGGGGCTACGAACACTGAAGCTTTCTTT. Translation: CASRVAGATNTEAFF.

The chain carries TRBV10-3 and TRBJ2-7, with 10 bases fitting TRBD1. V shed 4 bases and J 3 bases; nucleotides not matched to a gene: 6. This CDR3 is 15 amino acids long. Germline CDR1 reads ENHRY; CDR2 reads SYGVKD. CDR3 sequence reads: CAISGDRGSVYEQYF. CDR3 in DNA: TGTGCCATCAGTGGGGACAGGGGATCAGTCTACGAGCAGTACTTC.

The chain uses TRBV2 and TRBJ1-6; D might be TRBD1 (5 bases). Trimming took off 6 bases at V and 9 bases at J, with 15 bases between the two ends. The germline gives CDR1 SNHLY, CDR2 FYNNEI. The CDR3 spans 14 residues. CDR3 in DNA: TGTGCCAGCAGCCCAGGGTGGGTGGGTTCACCCCTCCACTTT. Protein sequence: CASSPGWVGSPLHF. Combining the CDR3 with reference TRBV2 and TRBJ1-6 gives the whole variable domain EPEVTQTPSHQVTQMGQEVILRCVPISNHLYFYWYRQILGQKVEFLVSFYNNEISEKSEIFDDQFSVERPDGSNFTLKIRSTKLEDSAMYFCASSPGWVGSPLHFGNGTRLTVT.

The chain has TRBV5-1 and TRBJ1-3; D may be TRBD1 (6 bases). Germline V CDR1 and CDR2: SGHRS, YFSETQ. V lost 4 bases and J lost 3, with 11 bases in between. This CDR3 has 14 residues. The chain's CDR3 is CASSLPDSGNTIYF. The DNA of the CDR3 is TGCGCCAGCAGCCTACCGGACAGTGGAAACACCATATATTTT.

The CDR3 loop reads CASSETGTGTYEQYF. CDR3 bases: TGTGCCAGTAGTGAAACCGGGACAGGGACCTACGAGCAGTACTTC. The chain couples TRBV19 to TRBJ2-7; 9 bases match TRBD1. Germline-derived CDR1 and CDR2 are LNHDA and SQIVND (reference sequence). The length of the CDR3 is 15 residues. J was trimmed by 2 bases and V by 5 bases; bases with no gene match: 7.

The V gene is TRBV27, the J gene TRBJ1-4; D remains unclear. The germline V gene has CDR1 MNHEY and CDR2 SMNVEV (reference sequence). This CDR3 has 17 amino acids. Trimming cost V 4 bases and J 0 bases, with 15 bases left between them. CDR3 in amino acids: CASSSAAGRATNEKLFF. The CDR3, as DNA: TGTGCCAGCAGTTCCGCCGCGGGGAGGGCAACTAATGAAAAACTGTTTTTT.

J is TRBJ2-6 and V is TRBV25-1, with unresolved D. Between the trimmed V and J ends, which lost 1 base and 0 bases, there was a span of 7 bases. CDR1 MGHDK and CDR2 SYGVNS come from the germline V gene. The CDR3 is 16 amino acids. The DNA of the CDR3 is TGTGCCAGCAGTGAATCTGCCTACTCTGGGGCCAACGTCCTGACTTTC. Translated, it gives CASSESAYSGANVLTF. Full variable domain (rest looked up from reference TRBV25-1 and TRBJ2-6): EADIYQTPRYLVIGTGKKITLECSQTMGHDKMYWYQQDPGMELHLIHYSYGVNSTEKGDLSSESTVSRIRTEHFPLTLESARPSHTSQYLCASSESAYSGANVLTFGAGSRLTVL.

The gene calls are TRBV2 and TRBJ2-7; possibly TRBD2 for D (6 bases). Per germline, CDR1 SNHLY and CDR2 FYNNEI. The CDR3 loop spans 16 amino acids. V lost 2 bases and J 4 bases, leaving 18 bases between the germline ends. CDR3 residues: CASSEFGPAAGYEQYF. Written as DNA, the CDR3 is TGTGCCAGCAGTGAATTCGGCCCTGCGGCGGGGTACGAGCAGTACTTC.

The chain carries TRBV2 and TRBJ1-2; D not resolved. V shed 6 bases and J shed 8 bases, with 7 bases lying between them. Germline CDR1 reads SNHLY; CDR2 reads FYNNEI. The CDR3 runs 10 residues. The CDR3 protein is CASSATGYTF. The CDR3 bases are TGTGCCAGCAGCGCGACAGGCTACACCTTC.

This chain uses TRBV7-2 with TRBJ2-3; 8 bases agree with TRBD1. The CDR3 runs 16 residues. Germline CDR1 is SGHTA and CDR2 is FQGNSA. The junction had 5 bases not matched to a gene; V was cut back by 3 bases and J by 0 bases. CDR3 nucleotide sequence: TGTGCCAGCAGCTTTAGGGGACAGGAAAGCACAGATACGCAGTATTTT. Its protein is CASSFRGQESTDTQYF.

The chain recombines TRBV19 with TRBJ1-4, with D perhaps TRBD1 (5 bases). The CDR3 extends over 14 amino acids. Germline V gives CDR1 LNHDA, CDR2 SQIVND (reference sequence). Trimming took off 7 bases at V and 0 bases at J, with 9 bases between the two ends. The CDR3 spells CASMETATNEKLFF. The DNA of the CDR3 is TGTGCCAGTATGGAGACAGCAACTAATGAAAAACTGTTTTTT.

For the CDR3, the DNA is TGTGCCAGTAGTATAGTCGCCGACTTGGAAGTATATGGCTACACCTTC. Translation: CASSIVADLEVYGYTF. The chain is built from TRBV19 and TRBJ1-2; D is unresolved. The V end was cut by 1 base, the J end by 5 bases, with 17 bases between. Germline CDR1 LNHDA, CDR2 SQIVND (reference sequence). This CDR3 has 16 residues.

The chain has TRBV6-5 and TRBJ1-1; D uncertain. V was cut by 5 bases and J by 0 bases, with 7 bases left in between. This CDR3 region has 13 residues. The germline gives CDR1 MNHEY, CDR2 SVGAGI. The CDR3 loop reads CASSSGLNTEAFF. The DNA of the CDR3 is TGTGCCAGCAGTAGTGGGCTGAACACTGAAGCTTTCTTT.

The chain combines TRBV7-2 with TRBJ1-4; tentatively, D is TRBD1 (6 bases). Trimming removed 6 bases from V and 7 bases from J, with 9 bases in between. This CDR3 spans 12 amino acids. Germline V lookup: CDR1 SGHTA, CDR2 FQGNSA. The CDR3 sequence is CASSLGGEKLFF. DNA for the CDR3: TGTGCCAGCAGTCTAGGGGGTGAAAAACTGTTTTTT.

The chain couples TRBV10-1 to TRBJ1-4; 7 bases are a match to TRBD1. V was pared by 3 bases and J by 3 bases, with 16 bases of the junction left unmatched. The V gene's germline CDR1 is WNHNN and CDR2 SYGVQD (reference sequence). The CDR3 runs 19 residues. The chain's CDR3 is CASSDLDRAGIRANEKLFF. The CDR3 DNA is TGCGCCAGCAGTGATCTCGACAGGGCAGGTATCAGAGCTAATGAAAAACTGTTTTTT.

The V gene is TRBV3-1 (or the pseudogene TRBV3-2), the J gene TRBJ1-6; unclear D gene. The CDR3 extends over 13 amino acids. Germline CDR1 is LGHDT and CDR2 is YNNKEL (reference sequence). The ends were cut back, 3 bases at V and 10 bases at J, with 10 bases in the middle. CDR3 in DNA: TGTGCCAGCAGCCATACGAGTTGGTCACCCCTCCACTTT. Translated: CASSHTSWSPLHF.

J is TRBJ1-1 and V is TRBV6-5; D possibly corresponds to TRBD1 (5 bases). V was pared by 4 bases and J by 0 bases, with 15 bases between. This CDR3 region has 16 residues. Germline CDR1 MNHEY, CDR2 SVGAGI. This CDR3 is CASSWRGTYMNTEAFF. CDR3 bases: TGTGCCAGCAGTTGGAGGGGAACTTACATGAACACTGAAGCTTTCTTT.

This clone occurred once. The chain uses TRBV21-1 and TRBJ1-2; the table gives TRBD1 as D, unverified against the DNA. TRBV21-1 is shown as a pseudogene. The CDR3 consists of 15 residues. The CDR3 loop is CASSKALGHQYGYTF. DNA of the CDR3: TGTGCCAGCAGCAAAGCGCTGGGACACCAGTATGGCTACACCTTC.